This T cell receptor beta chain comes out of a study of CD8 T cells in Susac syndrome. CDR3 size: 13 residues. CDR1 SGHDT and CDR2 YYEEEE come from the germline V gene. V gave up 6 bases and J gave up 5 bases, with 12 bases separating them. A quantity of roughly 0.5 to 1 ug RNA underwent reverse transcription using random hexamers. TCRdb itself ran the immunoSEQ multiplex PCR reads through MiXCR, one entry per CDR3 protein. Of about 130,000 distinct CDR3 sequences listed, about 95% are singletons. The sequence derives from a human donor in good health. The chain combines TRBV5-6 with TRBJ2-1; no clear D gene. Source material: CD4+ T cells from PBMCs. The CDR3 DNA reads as TGTGCCAGCACCACGGGTAGAGACAATGAGCAGTTCTTC. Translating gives CASTTGRDNEQFF.